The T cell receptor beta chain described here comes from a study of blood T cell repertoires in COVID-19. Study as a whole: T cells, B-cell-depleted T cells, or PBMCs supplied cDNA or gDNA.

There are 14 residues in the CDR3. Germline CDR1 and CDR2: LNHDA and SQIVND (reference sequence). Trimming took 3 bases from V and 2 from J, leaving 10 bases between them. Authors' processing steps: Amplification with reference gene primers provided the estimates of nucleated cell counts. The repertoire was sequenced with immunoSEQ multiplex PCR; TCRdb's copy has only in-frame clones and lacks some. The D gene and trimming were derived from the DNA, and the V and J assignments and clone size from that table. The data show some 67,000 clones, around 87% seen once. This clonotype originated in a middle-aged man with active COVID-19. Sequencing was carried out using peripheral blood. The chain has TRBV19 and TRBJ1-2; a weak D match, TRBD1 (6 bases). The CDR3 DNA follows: TGTGCCAGTAGTATCGTACAGGGAAACTATGGCTACACCTTC. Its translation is CASSIVQGNYGYTF.